This TCR beta chain stems from a study of T cells in Graves' hyperthyroidism and ophthalmopathy. Study-wide findings and caveats: Patients with ophthalmopathy were separated from those with stable hyperthyroidism by a 13 V-J model.

With respect to this clonotype: Its antigen is not known.

CDR1 is SGHVS, CDR2 FNYEAQ, per germline. V dropped 5 bases and J dropped 9 bases, with 20 bases sitting between them. This CDR3 spans 15 amino acids. The TCR beta CDR3 regions underwent amplification using RNA transcripts as the source. HTBI primers were the set used in a first-round RT-PCR of the TCR CDR3. TCRdb reanalysed the multiplex PCR reads using MiXCR and keeps one entry per CDR3 protein. The sample holds hundreds of thousands of distinct CDR3 sequences; roughly 20% are singletons and the top ten take around a third. The clonotype was recovered from a man aged 25 to 45 with Graves' ophthalmopathy. V and J are TRBV7-6 and TRBJ2-1; tentative D call: TRBD2 (8 bases). Sample: blood. The CDR3 DNA sequence: TGTGCCAGCAGCCCGTTGAGCGGGAGACAGGGTGAGCAGTTCTTC. Protein product: CASSPLSGRQGEQFF.